This entry lists 25 T cell receptor beta chains sequenced from one sample in a study of T cell responses to AZD1222 COVID-19 vaccine. TCRdb keeps only in-frame clones here, not all; method: immunoSEQ multiplex PCR. The sample lists around 81,000 clones, approximately 90% occurring once. Sample: peripheral blood, taken 28 days after the second AZD1222 dose. These receptors came from an adult who received the AZD1222 COVID-19 vaccine.

This clone was found once. The chain employs TRBV6-1 and TRBJ2-1; perhaps TRBD2 as D (5 bases). Trimming removed 2 bases from V and 6 bases from J, with 14 bases in between. There are 15 residues in the CDR3. CDR1 is MNHNS, CDR2 SASEGT, per germline. The CDR3 bases are TGTGCCAGCAGTGAACGCCAACCCGGGGTCAATGAGCAGTTCTTC. Its protein is CASSERQPGVNEQFF.

This chain uses TRBV7-9 with TRBJ1-1, with 8 bases identical to TRBD1. CDR3 length equals 13 residues. Germline V CDR1 and CDR2: SEHNR, FQNEAQ (reference sequence). The V gene end was trimmed by 5 bases and the J gene end by 6 bases; junction bases not matched to a gene: 5. CDR3 in DNA: TGTGCCAGCAGCCGTCAGGGGGCCTCTGAAGCTTTCTTT. It encodes CASSRQGASEAFF.

This rearrangement joins TRBV12-3 or TRBV12-4 to TRBJ1-4; D unresolved. The CDR3 length is 12 residues. V lost 8 bases to trimming and J lost 8 bases, with 12 bases between them. The CDR3 DNA sequence: TGTGCCAGCCGACCCGACGGGGAAAAACTGTTTTTT. Translated: CASRPDGEKLFF.

The sample holds one count of this clone. The rearrangement uses TRBV9 and TRBJ2-1; D is undetermined. Trimming took off 0 bases at V and 1 base at J, with 11 bases between the two ends. CDR1 is SGDLS, CDR2 YYNGEE, per germline. The CDR3 runs to 16 residues. The DNA for the CDR3 is TGTGCCAGCAGCGTAGTTAGGGCAGGATCCTACAATGAGCAGTTCTTC. Its translation is CASSVVRAGSYNEQFF.

V usage is TRBV7-2 and J usage is TRBJ2-5, with 10 positions matching TRBD2. The trim removed 5 bases at V and 2 bases at J, leaving 8 bases unmatched. The CDR3 extends over 16 amino acids. Germline V gene lookup returns CDR1 SGHTA and CDR2 FQGNSA. The CDR3 spells CASSIGSGRKQETQYF. CDR3 coding DNA: TGTGCCAGCAGCATTGGTAGCGGGAGGAAACAAGAGACCCAGTACTTC.

The chain combines TRBV3-1 (or the pseudogene TRBV3-2) with TRBJ2-6; D not resolved. The CDR3 sequence is 15 residues long. V was cut by 3 bases and J by 4 bases, with 10 bases left in between. Germline values: CDR1 LGHDT, CDR2 YNNKEL (reference sequence). CDR3 in amino acids: CASSQGFSGANVLTF. The CDR3 nucleotides read TGTGCCAGCAGCCAGGGGTTTTCAGGGGCCAACGTCCTGACTTTC.

Concerning this clone itself: At one boundary the junction diverges from the germline segment, which might be a read error. This chain joins TRBV7-2 and TRBJ2-2, with D possibly matching TRBD2 (5 bases). The CDR3 loop spans 13 amino acids. Germline lookup yields CDR1 SGHTA and CDR2 FQGNSA. CDR3 in DNA: TGTGCCAGCAGCCTAGCTCCGAGTGGGGAGCTGTTTTTT. Translating it yields CASSLAPSGELFF.

This clone came up a few times. The genes are TRBV7-8 and TRBJ2-1; the D gene is possibly TRBD2 (6 bases). Germline CDR1 is SGHVS and CDR2 is FQNEAQ. CDR3 length: 17 residues. V lost 5 bases and J 0 bases, leaving 17 bases between the germline ends. As DNA, the CDR3 is TGTGCCAGCAGCCCCAGGAGTAGCGGAAGCTCCTACAATGAGCAGTTCTTC. It specifies CASSPRSSGSSYNEQFF.

The rearrangement joins TRBV5-1 to TRBJ1-2; D not certain. The V gene's germline CDR1 is SGHRS and CDR2 YFSETQ. V was shortened by 2 bases and J by 7 bases, with 9 bases between the two germline ends. CDR3 length equals 12 residues. The CDR3, as DNA: TGCGCCAGCAGCTTCGATTTCGGTGGCTACACCTTC. As protein: CASSFDFGGYTF.

V gene TRBV2 combines with J gene TRBJ2-7; 7 positions match TRBD2. Trimming removed 0 bases from V and 0 bases from J; junction bases left unmatched: 2. The CDR3 is 15 amino acids. Germline loops: CDR1 SNHLY, CDR2 FYNNEI. The CDR3, as DNA: TGTGCCAGCAGTGAAGCGGAGCGGGGCTCCTACGAGCAGTACTTC. Translated, it gives CASSEAERGSYEQYF.

The chain uses TRBV10-3 and TRBJ2-1, with TRBD1 matching over 9 bases. CDR1 is ENHRY and CDR2 is SYGVKD in the germline V gene. Unmatched junction bases numbered 3, after V lost 10 bases and J lost 2 bases. The CDR3 has 13 amino acids. CDR3 in DNA: TGTGCCACACAGGGGGCTGCCTACAATGAGCAGTTCTTC. Translating it yields CATQGAAYNEQFF.

Only one count was recorded for this clone. The chain is built from TRBV7-2 and TRBJ2-1; 12 nucleotides match TRBD2. Losses at the gene ends were 5 bases for V and 0 bases for J; bases not matched to a gene: 2. The CDR3 spans 16 residues. Germline lookup yields CDR1 SGHTA and CDR2 FQGNSA. The CDR3 DNA reads TGTGCCAGCAGCCGGACTAGCGGGAACTCCTACAATGAGCAGTTCTTC. Translated, it gives CASSRTSGNSYNEQFF.

The chain has TRBV2 and TRBJ2-7; 11 bases fit TRBD1. Germline CDR1 reads SNHLY; CDR2 reads FYNNEI. CDR3 length: 13 residues. J lost 7 bases, V lost 8 bases, and 7 bases had no gene match. This CDR3 reads CASLGQGEDEQYF. For the CDR3, the DNA is TGTGCCAGCCTGGGACAGGGGGAGGATGAGCAGTACTTC.

The genes are TRBV5-5 and TRBJ2-1; 9 bases are shared with TRBD1. V lost 5 bases and J lost 3; bases outside the gene matches: 6. CDR3 length equals 15 residues. CDR1 is SGHKS and CDR2 is YYEKEE in the germline V gene (reference sequence). In DNA, the CDR3 is TGTGCCAGCAGGAGACCGGGACAGGGCTACAATGAGCAGTTCTTC. It codes for CASRRPGQGYNEQFF.

The gene calls are TRBV2 and TRBJ1-1; D is ambiguous. CDR1 is SNHLY, CDR2 FYNNEI, per germline. V shed 0 bases and J shed 0 bases, with 8 bases lying between them. This CDR3 contains 15 residues. CDR3 in amino acids: CASSEAERMNTEAFF. CDR3 in DNA: TGTGCCAGCAGTGAAGCAGAGCGAATGAACACTGAAGCTTTCTTT. Looking up the rest from reference TRBV2 and TRBJ1-1 gives the full variable domain: EPEVTQTPSHQVTQMGQEVILRCVPISNHLYFYWYRQILGQKVEFLVSFYNNEISEKSEIFDDQFSVERPDGSNFTLKIRSTKLEDSAMYFCASSEAERMNTEAFFGQGTRLTVV.

This chain joins TRBV28 and TRBJ2-1; 7 positions agree with TRBD2. J lost 10 bases, V lost 5 bases, and 11 bases had no gene match. The germline V gene has CDR1 MDHEN and CDR2 SYDVKM. This CDR3 is built from 14 residues. The CDR3 protein is CASSRSWEGVEQFF. CDR3 in DNA: TGTGCCAGCAGTCGGAGTTGGGAGGGAGTGGAGCAGTTCTTC.

This rearrangement joins TRBV19 to TRBJ1-1; D unclear. V lost 8 bases, J lost 3 bases, and 7 bases lay in between. The CDR3 loop spans 11 amino acids. CDR1 is LNHDA and CDR2 is SQIVND in the germline V gene (reference sequence). The CDR3 DNA follows: TGTGCCAGTGGAGGCCACACTGAAGCTTTCTTT. Protein sequence: CASGGHTEAFF.

V is TRBV28 and J is TRBJ1-2; TRBD1 matches 9 bases. The germline V gene has CDR1 MDHEN and CDR2 SYDVKM. The trim removed 8 bases at V and 7 bases at J, leaving 8 bases unmatched. The CDR3 extends over 13 amino acids. The CDR3 bases are TGTGCCAGCTCCCCGGGACAGGGTCGTGGCTACACCTTC. This gives the protein CASSPGQGRGYTF.

This clone was seen a single time. The chain has TRBV20-1 and TRBJ2-5; D gene uncertain. V was clipped by 3 bases and J by 2 bases, with 7 bases between them. Germline-derived CDR1 and CDR2 are DFQATT and SNEGSKA (reference sequence). This CDR3 has 12 residues. DNA for the CDR3: TGCAGTGCTAGTGGACCGCAAGAGACCCAGTACTTC. Translated, it gives CSASGPQETQYF.

Details on this clone: One junction end disagrees with the germline gene, perhaps due to a read error. The chain recombines TRBV12-3 or TRBV12-4 with TRBJ1-1; D possibly corresponds to TRBD1 (6 bases). The CDR3 has 13 residues. CDR3 nucleotide sequence: TGTGCCAGCAGTCCCTCCGAACAGGGCCACAAAATCTTT. Protein product: CASSPSEQGHKIF.

The rearrangement uses TRBV3-1 (or the pseudogene TRBV3-2) and TRBJ2-5; possible D gene TRBD2, 6 bases. CDR3 size: 14 residues. Trimming shortened V by 5 bases and J by 5 bases, and 15 bases separated the two germline ends. Germline CDR1 reads LGHDT; CDR2 reads YNNKEL (reference sequence). The CDR3, as DNA: TGTGCCAGCAGCTCGGATTATGGGAGGGAGACCCAGTACTTC. Translation: CASSSDYGRETQYF.

As regards this clone: One end of the junction does not line up with germline, which may come from a read error. The V gene is TRBV18, the J gene TRBJ2-7; D possibly corresponds to TRBD1 (6 bases). Per germline, CDR1 KGHSH and CDR2 LQKENI. There are 14 residues in the CDR3. The CDR3 nucleotides are TGTGCCAGCTCCCCACCTCAGGGGAACGACGAGCAGTACTTC. Amino acid sequence: CASSPPQGNDEQYF.

This clone was found a few times. This chain's CDR3 is CASSPSTSGRAGYEQYF. The CDR3 coding sequence is TGCGCCAGCAGCCCTTCTACTAGCGGGAGGGCCGGGTACGAGCAGTACTTC. The chain joins TRBV5-1 to TRBJ2-7; 13 bases align to TRBD2. Germline V gives CDR1 SGHRS, CDR2 YFSETQ. This CDR3 has 17 residues. J was trimmed by 4 bases and V by 4 bases; bases with no gene match: 11.

This chain joins TRBV19 and TRBJ2-7; 9 bases are a match to TRBD2. The CDR3 length is 13 residues. In germline, CDR1 is LNHDA, CDR2 SQIVND (reference sequence). J gave up 4 bases and V 5 bases, and 3 bases lay outside the gene matches. CDR3: CASSGSGRYEQYF. CDR3 nucleotide sequence: TGTGCCAGTAGTGGTAGCGGGAGATACGAGCAGTACTTC.

Comment on this clone: At the DNA level, this CDR3 is encoded by other sequences in the same sample as well. The genes are TRBV18 and TRBJ2-2; D unresolved. V was clipped by 3 bases and J by 2 bases, with 1 base between them. The CDR3 spans 12 residues. Germline loops: CDR1 KGHSH, CDR2 LQKENI. The CDR3 nucleotides are TGTGCCAGCTCACCTAACACCGGGGAGCTGTTTTTT. It encodes CASSPNTGELFF.